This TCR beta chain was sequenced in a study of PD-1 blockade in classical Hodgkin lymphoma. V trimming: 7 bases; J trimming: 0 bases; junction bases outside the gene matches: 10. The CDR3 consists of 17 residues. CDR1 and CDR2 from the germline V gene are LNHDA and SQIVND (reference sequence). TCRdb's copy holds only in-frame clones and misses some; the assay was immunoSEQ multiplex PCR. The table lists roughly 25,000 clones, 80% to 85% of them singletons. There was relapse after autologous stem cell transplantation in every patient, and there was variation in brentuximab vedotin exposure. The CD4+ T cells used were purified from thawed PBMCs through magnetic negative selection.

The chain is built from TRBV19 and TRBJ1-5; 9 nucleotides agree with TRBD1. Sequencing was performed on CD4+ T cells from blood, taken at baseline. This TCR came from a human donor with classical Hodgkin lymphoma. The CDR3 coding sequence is TGTGCCAGTAACTTGGGGACAGGGATATATAGCAATCAGCCCCAGCATTTT. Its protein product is CASNLGTGIYSNQPQHF.